This TCR beta chain was recorded in a study of cytomegalovirus exposure and HLA in healthy donors. Per germline, CDR1 LNHDA and CDR2 SQIVND (reference sequence). The ends lost 9 bases at V and 6 bases at J; junction bases unmatched: 12. The CDR3 is 14 amino acids. A note on this clone: The antigen remains undetermined.

Produced via immunoSEQ multiplex PCR; TCRdb's table is partial and in-frame only. Of some 190,000 clones in the sample, about 82% were seen once. Donors were drawn from the roughly 110-subject validation cohort, separate from the 666-subject first cohort. Study-wide points: The authors confirmed in vitro that three CMV-associated chains were specific for CMV antigens. Some TCR beta chains (roughly 160 of them) were listed as cytomegalovirus-associated. Subsequent analysis revealed that first-cohort TCR clusters tended to co-occur in the approximately 120 validation repertoires.

The receptor's source is a woman under 30 in good health and CMV-seronegative. The chain joins TRBV19 to TRBJ2-7; TRBD2 agrees at 9 bases. What was sequenced was PBMCs. The chain's CDR3 is CASRKREDAAEQYF. CDR3 nucleotide sequence: TGTGCCAGCAGAAAGCGGGAGGATGCGGCCGAGCAGTACTTC.